The present T cell receptor (beta chain) was sequenced within a study of blood T cell repertoires in COVID-19. Turning to the study itself: Samples representing acute and convalescent COVID-19 were sourced from the United States, Italy and Spain.

In the authors' methods: From reference gene primer amplification, estimates of nucleated cell counts were derived. Sequenced by immunoSEQ multiplex PCR; TCRdb stores in-frame clones only, minus some. V, J and clone size are taken as reported in that table, and D and trimming were inferred from the DNA itself. The sample has 200,000 to 250,000 clones; roughly 82% are singletons. Categorization into cohorts depended on clinical history that participants reported. Trimming removed 1 base at V and 7 bases at J, with 17 bases between. Germline CDR1 SGHVS, CDR2 FQNEAQ. CDR3 length: 17 amino acids. The sequence came from a woman in her forties or fifties who had recovered from COVID-19. This chain connects TRBV7-8 to TRBJ1-6, with D unresolved. Material: PBMCs or T cells enriched from blood (not recorded which). For the CDR3, the DNA is TGTGCCAGCAGCTTAGATCTTCGGCCAGGCAGGAATTCACCCCTCCACTTT. It is translated as CASSLDLRPGRNSPLHF.